The present entry profiles one T cell receptor beta chain with its context. This clonotype was recorded many times. What antigen it recognizes has not been identified. Per-base quality was not reported, and no clone a single base away is much larger than it. Since whole blood was used without any cell fractionation, the repertoire reflected all peripheral T cells in unsorted form. As controls, around eleven uninfected healthy donors were sampled, and several of those donors gave samples twice, 2 to 3 months apart. For RNA extraction, 2 to 2.5 ml of peripheral blood was collected into Tempus tubes. Residual genomic DNA was removed with the TURBO-DNase kit and globin mRNA was depleted with GLOBINclear. The CDR3, cysteine through phenylalanine, is 20 amino acids long. Just CDR3 DNA is preserved here, 60 bases in frame from base 1. CDR1 and CDR2 (SGHTA, FQGNSA) derive from the germline V gene. V is clipped by 4 bases and J by 5 bases, and the sequence between their germline boundaries is 30 bases long.

SuperScript III was used to reverse transcribe 500 ng RNA with primers targeting the alpha and beta constant regions. Alpha and beta chain libraries were generated separately via chain-specific third strand synthesis with multiplexing indices. In the protocol, all rearrangements within a chain were amplified with a single primer pair so that primer bias was avoided, and molecular barcodes were added to each cDNA molecule. Purified cDNA was ligated with T4 RNA Ligase 1 onto a 5' RACE adapter bearing a random hexamer and the SP2 sequencing primer site. With slow temperature ramps used to favor optimal annealing, second strand synthesis was primed from the SP2 site with Phusion polymerase. Two random hexamer sequences, both added before amplification and joined together, made up the 12-nucleotide barcode of each molecule. P5 and P7 adapter elements plus a second index were added in a short first PCR, which was followed by an approximately 25-cycle amplification PCR with P5s and P7 primers. In total the libraries went through 25 to 35 PCR cycles, after which the libraries were quantified on a Qubit, sized on a Bioanalyzer, and diluted to approximately 4.2 nM. Sequencing of the normalized libraries was done on an Illumina MiSeq using 2 x 250 paired-end kits. Into around 9.5 ul Tris-Cl, the reverse transcription reactions were eluted following cleanup on MinElute columns. Adapter ligations were incubated for 23 hours at 16 degrees C and subsequently purified with AMPure XP beads at a 1:1 ratio. In the source study's methods: Demultiplexed FASTQ files were processed with a modified Decombinator that output V, J, insert and barcode information. Any sequence that shared a barcode yet differed from the dominant sequence was discarded as an error, and the number of original cDNA molecules was estimated by counting barcodes clustered at Levenshtein distance 3. Downstream analyses used R packages ineq, vegan, igraph and RCytoscape, with IMGT nomenclature and CDR3 definitions. V gene usage was computed over distinct sequences, each TCR counted once to avoid skew from clonal expansion. Within a donor, similarity networks joined unique CDR3 amino acid sequences in every case where two of them were separated by a single Levenshtein edit. Published HIV-specific CDR3s (roughly 90 alpha, fewer than 900 beta) and CMV-specific CDR3s (more than twelve alpha, a few hundred beta) were assembled and queried against the repertoires. Random subsampling to size-matched repertoires showed patients' decreased diversity was not caused by their lower sequence numbers. Using fastp trimming at Q25 and MiXCR clonotype assembly, TCRdb reanalyzed the public sequencing data and kept in-frame beta chains. All rows with the same CDR3 protein become a single entry with the most common DNA and genes. Clone size and V and J calls follow TCRdb, not the original study. This sample gives about 19,000 distinct CDR3 sequences in total; about 8.9% of them show up just once. The ten largest clones add up to about 2.6% of the sample.

This sample stems from a study of HIV-infected patients and healthy controls (dated by TCRdb to between 2013 and 2015). Describing the broader study: The question the study tested was whether immune perturbation and reconstitution could be captured by deep TCR repertoire sequencing of small blood samples from HIV patients. Points the paper makes about the study in general: Sequencing depth was restricted by the use of whole blood, which also prevented the dynamics of distinct T-cell subpopulations from being separated. Both the Jaccard index and the count of highly shared sequences showed that healthy controls shared more CDR3s between individuals than HIV+ patients did. HIV-associated CDR3s exhibited a significant reduction in frequency during therapy, whereas CMV-associated CDR3s exhibited no significant change, although the majority increased in frequency. Pairing of alpha and beta chains was not determined in the samples. Significantly different mean usage between HIV-infected patients and controls was observed for eight alpha and eight beta V genes. Comparisons were complicated by unequal numbers of distinct sequences between patients and controls, and rare events from HIV-infected data were overweighted by size-matching. The observed differences in diversity were not explained by the slight differences in age and sex profiles between the study cohorts. Significantly higher mean Gini indices were seen in HIV-infected repertoires than in controls, possibly reflecting oligoclonality. In the study, no determination of donor HLA types was made. Alpha-chain CDR3s from MAIT cells appeared at high frequency in healthy controls but were severely depleted in HIV+ repertoires. In size-matched repertoire data, the apparent post-therapy recovery of the Gini index in HIV-infected patients was not replicated. Roughly threefold more distinct CDR3s and higher Shannon diversity were observed in healthy control repertoires than in untreated HIV+ repertoires. Only sixteen HIV-infected individuals were processed, which the authors considered a major limit on how widely the findings apply.

The chain couples TRBV7-2 to TRBJ2-1, with a tentative D gene TRBD2 over 9 matching bases. The receptor was derived from an adult in good health. Sequencing input: blood. The CDR3 loop reads CASSSRDRTFGGRAHNEQFF. Read as DNA, the sequence is TGTGCCAGCAGCTCCCGGGACAGGACATTTGGCGGGAGGGCTCACAATGAGCAGTTCTTC.